One and the same sample provided the 16 T cell receptor beta chains below, sequenced in a study of CD8+ T cells in alopecia areata. Extracted RNA was reverse transcribed into cDNA, the sequencing template. Clones were read by immunoSEQ multiplex PCR, and TCRdb kept only the in-frame ones, dropping some. This sample has some 200,000 clones, with about 60% found just once. The sequencing used CD4+ T cells sorted from blood, collected at week 0. The receptors were sampled from a human donor with alopecia areata.

This clone was seen more than once but under ten times. CDR3 in amino acids: CASSPSGGGREQYF. The CDR3 coding sequence is TGTGCCAGCAGCCCGTCGGGTGGGGGTCGCGAGCAGTACTTC. The V and J genes are TRBV4-2 and TRBJ2-7; D may correspond to TRBD1 or TRBD2 (5 bases each). Germline V gives CDR1 LGHNA, CDR2 YNFKEQ. V was shortened by 4 bases and J by 6 bases, with 16 bases between the two germline ends. This CDR3 is 14 amino acids long.

V usage is TRBV30 and J usage is TRBJ1-3; D unresolved. V gave up 5 bases and J gave up 0 bases, with 14 bases separating them. Germline-derived CDR1 and CDR2 are GTSNPN and SVGIG (reference sequence). The CDR3 runs to 15 residues. CDR3 sequence: CAWGSRLISGNTIYF. CDR3 sequence (DNA): TGTGCCTGGGGGTCCCGACTCATCTCTGGAAACACCATATATTTT. The full variable domain, its missing parts supplied by reference TRBV30 and TRBJ1-3, is SQTIHQWPATLVQPVGSPLSLECTVEGTSNPNLYWYRQAAGRGLQLLFYSVGIGQISSEVPQNLSASRPQDRQFILSSKKLLLSDSGFYLCAWGSRLISGNTIYFGEGSWLTVV.

V gene TRBV6-5 combines with J gene TRBJ2-6; D is unresolved. The CDR3 is made up of 14 amino acids. V was shortened by 6 bases and J by 7 bases, with 13 bases between the two germline ends. Germline V gives CDR1 MNHEY, CDR2 SVGAGI. DNA of the CDR3: TGTGCCAGCAGACCCGACCGCAGTGCCAACGTCCTGACTTTC. Translating it yields CASRPDRSANVLTF.

The genes are TRBV15 and TRBJ1-2; no clear D gene. The germline CDR1 and CDR2 sequences are LNHNV and YYDKDF (reference sequence). CDR3 length equals 14 residues. Trimming pared 0 bases from V and 4 bases from J, leaving 9 bases between. The CDR3 DNA sequence: TGTGCCACCAGCAGAGATAACGGGCCCTATGGCTACACCTTC. It codes for CATSRDNGPYGYTF.

Only one count was recorded for this clone. The rearrangement joins TRBV6-1 to TRBJ2-2; D is ambiguous. The V gene lost 2 bases and the J gene lost 3 bases, with 7 bases spanning the gap. In germline, CDR1 is MNHNS, CDR2 SASEGT. The length of the CDR3 is 14 residues. CDR3 bases: TGTGCCAGCAGTGAAAATCCCGACACCGGGGAGCTGTTTTTT. Translated: CASSENPDTGELFF.

This clone has just a few counts. V gene TRBV29-1 combines with J gene TRBJ1-4; maybe TRBD1 (5 bases). The germline CDR1 and CDR2 sequences are SQVTM and ANQGSEA. The CDR3 extends over 13 amino acids. The V and J ends lost 6 bases and 8 bases respectively, with 16 bases between them. CDR3 in amino acids: CSVGSWRGEKLFF. In DNA, the CDR3 is TGCAGCGTGGGATCTTGGAGGGGAGAAAAACTGTTTTTT.

The chain employs TRBV6-5 and TRBJ2-7; a possible D gene is TRBD1 (6 bases). Looked up from germline, CDR1 is MNHEY and CDR2 is SVGAGI. V lost 6 bases to trimming and J lost 6 bases, with 15 bases between them. This CDR3 comprises 13 residues. DNA of the CDR3: TGTGCCAGCAGCCGTCCCAGGGGAGTCGAGCAGTACTTC. Translating gives CASSRPRGVEQYF.

CDR3 protein: CASSPDRSTEAFF. The CDR3 DNA follows: TGTGCCAGCAGCCCCGATAGGTCCACTGAAGCTTTCTTT. The rearrangement joins TRBV11-1 to TRBJ1-1, with D unclear. The CDR3 consists of 13 residues. Germline assignment: CDR1 SGHAT and CDR2 FQDESV (reference sequence). The V gene lost 5 bases and the J gene lost 4 bases, with 11 bases spanning the gap.

CDR3 sequence (DNA): TGTGCCAGCAGTTTATCTTCCGGATTTAATTCACCCCTCCACTTT. This translates into CASSLSSGFNSPLHF. The chain couples TRBV27 to TRBJ1-6; D call uncertain. The CDR3 is 15 residues long. From germline, CDR1 is MNHEY and CDR2 SMNVEV (reference sequence). Trimming pared 0 bases from V and 6 bases from J, leaving 9 bases between.

This chain connects TRBV15 to TRBJ2-3; 7 nucleotides match TRBD1. The CDR3 sequence is 16 residues long. The V and J ends lost 3 bases and 1 base, in that order; junction bases with no gene match: 7. The germline gives CDR1 LNHNV, CDR2 YYDKDF (reference sequence). The DNA for the CDR3 is TGTGCCACCAGCAGGTCAAGGACAGGCCGCACAGATACGCAGTATTTT. As protein: CATSRSRTGRTDTQYF.

This clone was seen a few times. The gene calls are TRBV10-3 and TRBJ1-5; the D is unclear. The germline V gene has CDR1 ENHRY and CDR2 SYGVKD. V dropped 3 bases and J dropped 4 bases, with 7 bases sitting between them. The CDR3 has 13 amino acids. DNA of the CDR3: TGTGCCATCAGTGATGGGTGGAATCAGCCCCAGCATTTT. Translated: CAISDGWNQPQHF.

The chain links TRBV29-1 to TRBJ2-5, with 7 nucleotides matching TRBD2. Unmatched junction bases numbered 7, after V lost 4 bases and J lost 2 bases. In germline, CDR1 is SQVTM, CDR2 ANQGSEA. The CDR3 totals 14 residues. Here the CDR3 reads CSVAGGGRQETQYF. The CDR3 DNA sequence: TGCAGCGTTGCTGGGGGGGGACGGCAAGAGACCCAGTACTTC.

This sequence joins TRBV7-9 and TRBJ2-5, with a possible D match to TRBD2 (6 bases). Trimming shortened V by 3 bases and J by 1 base, and 15 bases separated the two germline ends. CDR3 length: 16 residues. Germline V lookup: CDR1 SEHNR, CDR2 FQNEAQ (reference sequence). CDR3 bases: TGTGCCAGCAGCTTTTCCCTTGCGCGGGGCCAAGAGACCCAGTACTTC. Its translation: CASSFSLARGQETQYF.

This clone was found once. The chain has TRBV12-5 and TRBJ2-5; TRBD1 is a possible D gene (5 bases). V was pared by 4 bases and J by 3 bases, with 6 bases between. Germline CDR1 and CDR2: LGHNT and FRNRAP. The CDR3 has 12 amino acids. The CDR3 protein is CASGSREETQYF. The DNA for the CDR3 is TGTGCTAGTGGTTCCAGGGAAGAGACCCAGTACTTC.

This clone showed up just once. The V gene is TRBV4-1, the J gene TRBJ2-3; D could derive from TRBD1 or TRBD2 (5 bases each). The CDR3 is 14 residues long. CDR1 is MGHRA, CDR2 YSYEKL, per germline. Deletions cut 5 bases from V and 3 bases from J, with 12 bases between. CDR3 residues: CASSGTDVTDTQYF. As DNA, the CDR3 is TGCGCCAGCAGCGGGACGGACGTAACAGATACGCAGTATTTT.

The chain uses TRBV29-1 and TRBJ2-3; no definite D call. This CDR3 spans 11 amino acids. Between the trimmed V and J ends, which lost 8 bases and 1 base, there was a span of 7 bases. The germline V gene encodes CDR1 SQVTM and CDR2 ANQGSEA. CDR3 in DNA: TGCAGCTCAGTTGGCACAGATACGCAGTATTTT. This translates into CSSVGTDTQYF.